The next 29 T cell receptor beta chains were all read from a single sample in a study of cytomegalovirus exposure and HLA in healthy donors. Produced via immunoSEQ multiplex PCR; TCRdb's table is partial and in-frame only. The sample lists around 220,000 clones, 88% occurring once. The sequenced sample consisted of PBMCs. The receptors shown here come from a woman aged 18-29 years in good health and CMV-seronegative.

This chain connects TRBV4-1 to TRBJ1-5; D is unclear. V gave up 3 bases and J gave up 3 bases, with 9 bases separating them. CDR3 length equals 14 residues. Germline CDR1 reads MGHRA; CDR2 reads YSYEKL. The CDR3 DNA follows: TGCGCCAGCAGCCAGAGACAAACCAATCAGCCCCAGCATTTT. Translation gives CASSQRQTNQPQHF.

This chain links TRBV9 with TRBJ2-3, with a weak D call TRBD2 (5 bases). CDR3 size: 14 residues. V shed 0 bases and J shed 4 bases, with 9 bases lying between them. Germline-derived CDR1 and CDR2 are SGDLS and YYNGEE. CDR3 in amino acids: CASSVGGAADTQYF. The DNA of the CDR3 is TGTGCCAGCAGCGTAGGGGGAGCAGCAGATACGCAGTATTTT.

V gene TRBV2 combines with J gene TRBJ2-1; D might be TRBD2 (5 bases). The germline gives CDR1 SNHLY, CDR2 FYNNEI. This CDR3 has 14 residues. V lost 8 bases to trimming and J lost 3 bases, with 14 bases between them. The CDR3 spells CASWRTNHYNEQFF. The CDR3 DNA follows: TGTGCCAGCTGGAGGACGAACCACTACAATGAGCAGTTCTTC.

The rearrangement uses TRBV19 and TRBJ1-5, with D unclear. There are 15 residues in the CDR3. The V and J ends lost 1 base and 7 bases respectively, with 14 bases between them. CDR1 and CDR2 (germline): LNHDA, SQIVND (reference sequence). The CDR3 bases are TGTGCCAGTAGTATAGGAGTACGGGAACCCCAGCCCCAGCATTTT. Translating it yields CASSIGVREPQPQHF.

V and J are TRBV27 and TRBJ2-3; D is perhaps TRBD2 (6 bases). Trimming took 6 bases from V and 4 from J, leaving 17 bases between them. Per germline, CDR1 MNHEY and CDR2 SMNVEV (reference sequence). This CDR3 has 15 amino acids. The CDR3: CASSNREMIADTQYF. The DNA for the CDR3 is TGTGCCAGCAGCAACCGGGAGATGATTGCAGATACGCAGTATTTT.

This chain links TRBV7-2 with TRBJ2-7; the match to TRBD1 covers 8 bases. Germline trimming cut 3 bases from V and 0 bases from J; bases unmatched to any gene: 4. CDR3 length equals 15 residues. Germline CDR1 and CDR2: SGHTA and FQGNSA. CDR3 coding DNA: TGTGCCAGCAGCTTCTACAGGGGGGACTCCTACGAGCAGTACTTC. Protein sequence: CASSFYRGDSYEQYF. The full variable domain, rest sourced from reference TRBV7-2 and TRBJ2-7, is GAGVSQSPSNKVTEKGKDVELRCDPISGHTALYWYRQSLGQGLEFLIYFQGNSAPDKSGLPSDRFSAERTGGSVSTLTIQRTQQEDSAVYLCASSFYRGDSYEQYFGPGTRLTVT.

This clone was counted between two and nine times. CDR3 in amino acids: CASSPQGSASNQPQHF. CDR3 DNA: TGTGCCAGTAGTCCACAGGGATCTGCTAGCAATCAGCCCCAGCATTTT. The chain recombines TRBV19 with TRBJ1-5; possibly TRBD1 for D (6 bases). From germline, CDR1 is LNHDA and CDR2 SQIVND (reference sequence). V lost 5 bases to trimming and J lost 0 bases, with 14 bases between them. CDR3 size: 16 residues.

The rearrangement joins TRBV7-8 to TRBJ2-1; D is ambiguous. The germline CDR1 and CDR2 sequences are SGHVS and FQNEAQ. Trimming took 6 bases from V and 0 from J, leaving 12 bases between them. The CDR3 is 15 amino acids. CDR3 coding DNA: TGTGCCAGCAGTCCCAGATTGCCCTCCTACAATGAGCAGTTCTTC. Residues: CASSPRLPSYNEQFF.

This chain joins TRBV5-1 and TRBJ2-1; 11 positions agree with TRBD1. Trimming cost V 5 bases and J 7 bases; bases outside gene matches: 14. CDR1 is SGHRS and CDR2 is YFSETQ in the germline V gene. The CDR3 covers 17 residues. The CDR3 region is CASRDRGLSGDPNEQFF. CDR3 sequence (DNA): TGCGCCAGCAGGGACAGGGGGCTATCGGGGGATCCAAATGAGCAGTTCTTC.

This chain uses TRBV7-2 with TRBJ1-2, with 7 bases aligning to TRBD1. The CDR3 runs to 15 residues. The J segment lost 3 bases and the V segment lost 5 bases, leaving 9 bases of the junction unmatched. Germline CDR1 is SGHTA and CDR2 is FQGNSA. The CDR3 is CASSPGGTGDYGYTF. The CDR3 DNA follows: TGTGCCAGCAGCCCCGGGGGAACAGGGGACTATGGCTACACCTTC.

The chain combines TRBV5-4 with TRBJ2-3, with D unclear. In germline, CDR1 is SGHNT, CDR2 YYREEE (reference sequence). CDR3 length: 13 amino acids. The V end lost 6 bases, the J end lost 1 base, and 9 bases lay between the germline ends. The CDR3 DNA is TGTGCCAGCACCCTCTCGGGCACAGATACGCAGTATTTT. Translating it yields CASTLSGTDTQYF.

V usage is TRBV5-1 and J usage is TRBJ2-1; 7 positions match TRBD2. The CDR3 extends over 13 amino acids. Germline values: CDR1 SGHRS, CDR2 YFSETQ. Unmatched junction bases numbered 14, after V lost 6 bases and J lost 14 bases. The CDR3 loop reads CASKRVTRAGEFF. The CDR3 region has the DNA TGCGCCAGCAAGCGGGTAACTAGGGCGGGAGAGTTCTTC. The full variable domain, rest sourced from reference TRBV5-1 and TRBJ2-1, is KAGVTQTPRYLIKTRGQQVTLSCSPISGHRSVSWYQQTPGQGLQFLFEYFSETQRNKGNFPGRFSGRQFSNSRSEMNVSTLELGDSALYLCASKRVTRAGEFFGPGTRLTVL.

The V gene is TRBV5-5, the J gene TRBJ2-7; D gene unclear. V shed 0 bases and J shed 5 bases, with 6 bases lying between them. This CDR3 region has 12 residues. CDR1 is SGHKS, CDR2 YYEKEE, per germline (reference sequence). CDR3 sequence: CASSLALDEQYF. The DNA for the CDR3 is TGTGCCAGCAGCTTGGCCCTTGACGAGCAGTACTTC.

The chain employs TRBV27 and TRBJ2-4; TRBD1 matches at 12 bases. Unmatched junction bases numbered 6, after V lost 5 bases and J lost 7 bases. Looked up from germline, CDR1 is MNHEY and CDR2 is SMNVEV (reference sequence). This CDR3 is built from 15 residues. CDR3 sequence reads: CASSPLGQGANIQYF. CDR3 DNA sequence: TGTGCCAGCAGTCCCCTGGGACAGGGGGCGAACATTCAGTACTTC.

This chain links TRBV27 with TRBJ2-1, with TRBD2 matching 8 bases. This CDR3 comprises 15 residues. Germline values: CDR1 MNHEY, CDR2 SMNVEV (reference sequence). Trimming at V came to 6 bases and at J to 9 bases, leaving 13 bases not matched to a gene. CDR3 nucleotides: TGTGCCAGCAGCGGGGGACTAGACTCCGAGGTTGAGCAGTTCTTC. Protein product: CASSGGLDSEVEQFF.

The chain has TRBV28 and TRBJ1-2, with 8 positions matching TRBD1. CDR1 is MDHEN, CDR2 SYDVKM, per germline. The CDR3 is 14 amino acids. V was pared by 2 bases and J by 3 bases, with 2 bases of the junction left unmatched. In DNA form, the CDR3 reads TGTGCCAGCAGTTTAAGGACAGGGTACTATGGCTACACCTTC. It translates to CASSLRTGYYGYTF.

This clone was seen a handful of times. The rearrangement links TRBV5-6 to TRBJ2-7, with 8 bases identical to TRBD2. The CDR3 contains 13 residues. From germline, CDR1 is SGHDT and CDR2 YYEEEE. V dropped 6 bases and J dropped 7; count of bases not matched to a gene: 9. The CDR3 DNA follows: TGTGCCAGCATCCCGGCGGGAGGCGTGGAGCAGTACTTC. Translating it yields CASIPAGGVEQYF.

This clone was seen once. The CDR3 DNA is TGTGCCAGCAGTTTAGGGGATAGCGAGTACAATGAGCAGTTCTTC. It yields the protein CASSLGDSEYNEQFF. This chain uses TRBV27 with TRBJ2-1, with D tentatively TRBD2 (5 bases). The V gene lost 2 bases and the J gene lost 4 bases, with 12 bases spanning the gap. This CDR3 spans 15 amino acids. The germline V gene encodes CDR1 MNHEY and CDR2 SMNVEV (reference sequence).

The chain couples TRBV4-1 to TRBJ2-7; TRBD2 matches 9 bases. Trimming removed 0 bases from V and 4 bases from J; junction bases left unmatched: 22. From germline, CDR1 is MGHRA and CDR2 YSYEKL. This CDR3 spans 21 amino acids. CDR3 nucleotides: TGCGCCAGCAGCCAAGACCATCTCCCCCTTAGCGGGAGTCAGAAGGTATACGAGCAGTACTTC. Translated, it gives CASSQDHLPLSGSQKVYEQYF.

The chain uses TRBV5-1 and TRBJ2-7, with TRBD1 matching 8 bases. CDR1 SGHRS and CDR2 YFSETQ come from the germline V gene. V was pared by 5 bases and J by 6 bases, with 7 bases of the junction left unmatched. The CDR3 extends over 13 amino acids. The CDR3 nucleotides are TGCGCCAGCAGTTCGGACAGGGAAGGCGAGCAGTACTTC. The encoded protein is CASSSDREGEQYF.

The V gene is TRBV7-2, the J gene TRBJ1-3; D is ambiguous. Germline CDR1 is SGHTA and CDR2 is FQGNSA. V lost 1 base, J lost 0 bases, and 4 bases lay in between. There are 14 residues in the CDR3. The CDR3 sequence is CASSLGYSGNTIYF. For the CDR3, the DNA is TGTGCCAGCAGCTTAGGCTACTCTGGAAACACCATATATTTT.

V is TRBV14 and J is TRBJ2-1, with 8 bases aligning to TRBD2. V lost 1 base and J lost 2; bases outside the gene matches: 7. The CDR3 has 17 amino acids. Germline values: CDR1 SGHDN, CDR2 FVKESK. The CDR3 loop is CASSQVTSGQTYNEQFF. The CDR3 DNA follows: TGTGCCAGCAGCCAAGTAACTAGCGGACAAACCTACAATGAGCAGTTCTTC.

V is TRBV10-3 and J is TRBJ1-3; D remains ambiguous. Germline V gene sequence: CDR1 ENHRY, CDR2 SYGVKD. CDR3 length: 15 residues. The V end was cut by 7 bases, the J end by 3 bases, with 16 bases between. The CDR3 DNA reads TGTGCCATCATTCCGACCGGGAACATTGGAAACACCATATATTTT. Its translation: CAIIPTGNIGNTIYF.

This clone has just a few counts. The genes are TRBV29-1 and TRBJ1-2, with 7 bases that match TRBD1. This CDR3 comprises 12 residues. The germline gives CDR1 SQVTM, CDR2 ANQGSEA. With 8 bases clipped from V and 4 bases from J, the junction kept 7 bases outside the gene matches. CDR3 loop: CSSFTGVYGYTF. The DNA for the CDR3 is TGCAGCAGCTTTACAGGGGTCTATGGCTACACCTTC.

V gene TRBV10-3 combines with J gene TRBJ2-7; TRBD1 matches at 7 bases. Germline V gene data show CDR1 as ENHRY and CDR2 as SYGVKD. With V trimmed by 6 bases and J by 5 bases, 7 bases remained unmatched. The length of the CDR3 is 13 residues. The CDR3 bases are TGTGCCATCAGAGACAGGGAAGTCAACGAGCAGTACTTC. Residues: CAIRDREVNEQYF.

This sequence joins TRBV29-1 and TRBJ2-2; 8 bases are shared with TRBD2. V was pared by 7 bases and J by 5 bases, with 9 bases of the junction left unmatched. The CDR3 runs to 14 residues. Per germline, CDR1 SQVTM and CDR2 ANQGSEA. CDR3 bases: TGCAGCGCCTTAGCGGGAATATGGACCGGGGAGCTGTTTTTT. This codes for CSALAGIWTGELFF.

This clone was seen only a few times. The rearrangement joins TRBV19 to TRBJ2-3, with 9 bases aligning to TRBD2. V gave up 2 bases and J gave up 2 bases; unmatched junction bases: 5. Looked up from germline, CDR1 is LNHDA and CDR2 is SQIVND (reference sequence). CDR3 length equals 16 residues. The CDR3 sequence: CASSISAGGFTDTQYF. CDR3 DNA: TGTGCCAGTAGTATATCAGCGGGAGGATTCACAGATACGCAGTATTTT.

The chain recombines TRBV27 with TRBJ2-1; 8 bases are shared with TRBD2. CDR1 MNHEY and CDR2 SMNVEV come from the germline V gene (reference sequence). J gave up 6 bases and V 3 bases, and 10 bases lay outside the gene matches. This CDR3 comprises 16 residues. Written as DNA, the CDR3 is TGTGCCAGCAGTTTGTTTGGGCGGGAGGAGGGCAATGAGCAGTTCTTC. As protein: CASSLFGREEGNEQFF.

The chain carries TRBV2 and TRBJ2-1; 9 bases fit TRBD1. CDR3 length equals 12 residues. The trim removed 6 bases at V and 8 bases at J, leaving 2 bases unmatched. Germline V CDR1 and CDR2: SNHLY, FYNNEI. The CDR3 loop is CASRTGGHEQFF. CDR3 sequence (DNA): TGTGCCAGCAGAACAGGGGGCCATGAGCAGTTCTTC. The entire variable domain, with the rest obtained from reference TRBV2 and TRBJ2-1, is as follows: EPEVTQTPSHQVTQMGQEVILRCVPISNHLYFYWYRQILGQKVEFLVSFYNNEISEKSEIFDDQFSVERPDGSNFTLKIRSTKLEDSAMYFCASRTGGHEQFFGPGTRLTVL.